This T cell receptor (beta chain) was observed in a study of CD8 T cells in Susac syndrome. After extraction with the RNeasy kit, roughly 0.5 to 1 ug of the RNA was reverse transcribed using random hexamers. The amplification used immunoSEQ multiplex PCR on TCR beta CDR3; it spanned 54 Vbeta and 13 Jbeta. TCRdb re-derived calls from the immunoSEQ multiplex PCR reads in MiXCR, one entry per CDR3 protein. The repertoire holds a few hundred thousand distinct CDR3 sequences, with roughly nine tenths as singletons. In germline, CDR1 is ENHRY, CDR2 SYGVKD. The V and J ends lost 2 bases and 5 bases, in that order; junction bases with no gene match: 6. The CDR3 spans 15 residues. The sequenced target, TCR beta, came from blood CD8+ and CD4+ T cells. Both CD4+ and CD8+ T cells were negatively isolated, and TEMRA cells underwent FACS enrichment.

The sequence was obtained from a human donor with multiple sclerosis. The rearrangement links TRBV10-3 to TRBJ2-7; 10 positions agree with TRBD2. The sample taken for sequencing was CD4+ T cells from PBMCs. The DNA of the CDR3 is TGTGCCATCAGTGAGCTCCCTAGCGGGAGCGACGAGCAGTACTTC. Translating gives CAISELPSGSDEQYF.